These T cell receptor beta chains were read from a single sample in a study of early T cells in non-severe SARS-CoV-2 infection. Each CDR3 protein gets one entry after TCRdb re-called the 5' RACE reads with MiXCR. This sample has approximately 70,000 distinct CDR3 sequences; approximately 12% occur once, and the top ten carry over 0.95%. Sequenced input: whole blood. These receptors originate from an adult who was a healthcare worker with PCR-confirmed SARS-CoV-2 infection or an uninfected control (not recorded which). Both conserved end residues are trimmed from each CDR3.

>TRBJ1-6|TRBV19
ASSITGAGSPLH
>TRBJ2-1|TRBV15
ATSREPGLAGFNEQF
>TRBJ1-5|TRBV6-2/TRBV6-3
ASSSRGQGLQPQH
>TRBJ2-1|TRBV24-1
ATSDSGLAGGPYNEQF
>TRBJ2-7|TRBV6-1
ASSEMPGQGFEQY
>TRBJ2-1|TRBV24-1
ATQGGSYNEQF
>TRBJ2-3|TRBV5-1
ASSLASQDTDTQY
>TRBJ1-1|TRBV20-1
SARDPVLIEAF
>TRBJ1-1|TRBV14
ASSLRQGLHTEAF
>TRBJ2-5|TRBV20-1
SASFRGQSETQY
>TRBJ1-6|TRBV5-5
ASSLRAGVNSPLH
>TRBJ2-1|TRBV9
ASSVGNSGSSYNEQF
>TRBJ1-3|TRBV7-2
ASSLGDRTSNTIY
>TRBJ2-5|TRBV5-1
ASSPLGQETQY
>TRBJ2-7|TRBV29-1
SVPEGQGGEQY
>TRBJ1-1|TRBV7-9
ASSLVREAF
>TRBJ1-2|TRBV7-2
ASSLPALNYGYT
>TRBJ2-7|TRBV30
AWGRGHEQY
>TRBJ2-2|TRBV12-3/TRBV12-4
ASSWTGQGATGELF
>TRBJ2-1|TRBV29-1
SVRSGNHNEQF
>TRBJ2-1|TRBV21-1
ATILQGGISTYNEQF
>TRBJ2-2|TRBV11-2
ASSLRQNTGELF
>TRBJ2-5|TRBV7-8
ASSLVDRDDQETQY
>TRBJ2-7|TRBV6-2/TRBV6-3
ASRKKTSLQY
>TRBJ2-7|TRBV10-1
ASSYLRDSGLGEQY
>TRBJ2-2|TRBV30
AWSVMDLAGGNTGELF
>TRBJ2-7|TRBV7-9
ASSLGYGASAYEQY
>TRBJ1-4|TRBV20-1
SWSRRGGNEKLF
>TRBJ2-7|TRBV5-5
ASSSPLAVDEQY
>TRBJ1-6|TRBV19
ASSVNRDDNSPLH
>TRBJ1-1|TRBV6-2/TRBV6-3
ASSIPGDGGTEAF
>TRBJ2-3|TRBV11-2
ASSLRRGGTDTQY
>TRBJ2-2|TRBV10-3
ATKSGTNTGELF
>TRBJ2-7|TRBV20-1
SARKREGPFFAYEQY
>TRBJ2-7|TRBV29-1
SVVRSASSYEQY
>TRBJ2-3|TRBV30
AWSVIRRADTQY
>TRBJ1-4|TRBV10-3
AISAKGANEKLF
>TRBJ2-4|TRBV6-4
ASSLPPGTAVGIQY
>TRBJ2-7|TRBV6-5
ASRGLASYEQY
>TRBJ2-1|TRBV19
ASRKVAENSYNEQF
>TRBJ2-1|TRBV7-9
ASSSPGRGPNNEQF
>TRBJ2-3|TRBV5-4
ASSPGLAGAADTQY
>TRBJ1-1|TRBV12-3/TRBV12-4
ASSHPVGQEVATEAF
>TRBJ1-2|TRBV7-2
ASSLVPDSDGYT
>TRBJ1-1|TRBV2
ASSEGWGNTEAF
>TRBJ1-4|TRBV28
ASRRQGEKLF
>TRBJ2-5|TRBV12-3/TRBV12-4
ASSFGETQY
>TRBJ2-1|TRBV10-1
ASSEVGGFDNEQF
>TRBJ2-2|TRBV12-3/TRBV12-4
ASSFRGLAGALNTGELF
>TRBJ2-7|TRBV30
AWGPRADYYIEQY
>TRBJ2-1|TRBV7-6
ASSILAGGSIYNEQF
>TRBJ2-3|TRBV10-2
ASSPGLAADTQY
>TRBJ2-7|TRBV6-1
ASEVGQGSYEQY
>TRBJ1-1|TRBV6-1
ASMREQGTEAF
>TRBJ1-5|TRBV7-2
ASSLAGLNQPQH
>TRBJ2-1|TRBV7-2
ASSLNELAGGSSYNEQF
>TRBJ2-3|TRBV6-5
ASSRFGRGDTDTQY
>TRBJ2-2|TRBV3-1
ASSPSWDTGELF
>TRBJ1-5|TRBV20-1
SARDSAGGWGNQPQH
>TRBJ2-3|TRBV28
ASTSPEADTQY